This T cell receptor (beta chain) was observed in a study of cytomegalovirus exposure and HLA in healthy donors. Germline V gene sequence: CDR1 MNHEY, CDR2 SVGAGI. This CDR3 comprises 15 residues. V was pared by 7 bases and J by 2 bases, with 5 bases of the junction left unmatched. PCR employed 60 Vbeta and 13 Jbeta primers. Some clones are missing from TCRdb's copy, which holds only in-frame ones; the method was immunoSEQ multiplex PCR. Of around 130,000 clones in the sample, 80% to 85% are singletons; the top ten hold 1.2%. Input material: PBMCs. This sequence joins TRBV6-5 and TRBJ2-7; 13 bases are shared with TRBD2. The origin of this receptor is a female donor in good health and CMV-seronegative. This CDR3 reads CASTVGLAGAYEQYF. The CDR3 DNA reads as TGTGCCAGCACCGTCGGACTAGCGGGAGCCTACGAGCAGTACTTC.